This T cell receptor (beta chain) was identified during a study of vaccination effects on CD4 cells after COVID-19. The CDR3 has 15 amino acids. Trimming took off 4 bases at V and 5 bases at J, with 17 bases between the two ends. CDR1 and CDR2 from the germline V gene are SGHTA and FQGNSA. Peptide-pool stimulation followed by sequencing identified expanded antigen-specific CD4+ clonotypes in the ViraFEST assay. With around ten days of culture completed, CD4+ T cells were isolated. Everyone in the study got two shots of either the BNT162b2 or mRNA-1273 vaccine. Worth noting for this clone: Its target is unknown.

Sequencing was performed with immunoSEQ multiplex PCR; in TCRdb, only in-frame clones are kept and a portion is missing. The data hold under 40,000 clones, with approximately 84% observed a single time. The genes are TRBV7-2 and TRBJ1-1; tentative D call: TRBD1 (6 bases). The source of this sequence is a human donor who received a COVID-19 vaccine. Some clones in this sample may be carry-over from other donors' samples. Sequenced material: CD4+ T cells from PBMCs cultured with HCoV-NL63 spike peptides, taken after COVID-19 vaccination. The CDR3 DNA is TGTGCCAGCAGCTCACAAAGGGGGATGGTGACTGAAGCTTTCTTT. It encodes CASSSQRGMVTEAFF.